The entry that follows covers one TCR beta chain sequence. The antigen remains unidentified. This record belongs to a study of OX40 agonist ivuxolimab in advanced cancers. General study points: Researchers did not establish what antigens the expanded peripheral T cells target.

Here immunoSEQ multiplex PCR was the method, and the copy in TCRdb shows in-frame clones only, minus some. The sample yields 55,000 to 65,000 clones, around 85% seen once. The V end lost 5 bases, the J end lost 2 bases, and 16 bases lay between the germline ends. The germline V gene encodes CDR1 SGHTA and CDR2 FQGNSA. The CDR3 is made up of 15 amino acids. Source: CD4+ or CD8+ T cells sorted from blood, taken in a trial of the OX40 agonist ivuxolimab. The clonotype was recovered from an adult with an advanced solid tumor such as melanoma, head and neck, liver or kidney cancer. The chain has TRBV7-2 and TRBJ2-7; D gene uncertain. CDR3 loop: CASSPKGQTPYEQYF. The CDR3 coding sequence is TGTGCCAGCAGCCCCAAAGGTCAGACCCCCTACGAGCAGTACTTC.